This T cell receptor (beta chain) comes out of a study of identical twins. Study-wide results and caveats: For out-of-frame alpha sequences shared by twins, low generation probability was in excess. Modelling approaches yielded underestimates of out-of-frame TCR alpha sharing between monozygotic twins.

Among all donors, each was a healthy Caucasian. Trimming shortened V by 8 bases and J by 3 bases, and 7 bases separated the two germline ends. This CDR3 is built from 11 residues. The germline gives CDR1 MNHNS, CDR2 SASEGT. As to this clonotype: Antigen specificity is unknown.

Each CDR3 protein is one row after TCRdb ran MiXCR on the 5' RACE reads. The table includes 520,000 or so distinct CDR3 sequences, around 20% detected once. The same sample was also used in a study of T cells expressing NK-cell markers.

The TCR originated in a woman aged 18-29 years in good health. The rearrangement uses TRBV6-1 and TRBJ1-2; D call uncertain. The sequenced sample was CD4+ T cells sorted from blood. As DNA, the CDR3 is TGTGCCAGCTCCGGGGACTATGGCTACACCTTC. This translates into CASSGDYGYTF.